One and the same sample provided the 6 T cell receptor beta chains below, sequenced in a study of cytomegalovirus exposure and HLA in healthy donors. The study ran its PCR with 60 Vbeta and 13 Jbeta primers. The repertoire was sequenced with immunoSEQ multiplex PCR; TCRdb's copy has only in-frame clones and lacks some. The sample lists 210,000 or so clones, around four fifths occurring once. The sequenced material came from PBMCs. The receptors stem from a woman between 35 and 50 years old in good health and CMV-seronegative.

J is TRBJ1-2 and V is TRBV6-6; possible D gene TRBD1, 5 bases. Trimming shortened V by 0 bases and J by 2 bases, and 10 bases separated the two germline ends. Germline V lookup: CDR1 MNHNY, CDR2 SVGAGI (reference sequence). This CDR3 comprises 15 residues. The CDR3 reads CASSYSLTANYGYTF. CDR3 DNA: TGTGCCAGCAGTTACTCATTGACAGCGAACTATGGCTACACCTTC.

The J gene is TRBJ1-2, the V gene TRBV27; 9 bases are shared with TRBD1. Germline V gene data show CDR1 as MNHEY and CDR2 as SMNVEV (reference sequence). With V trimmed by 2 bases and J by 8 bases, 3 bases remained unmatched. The CDR3 covers 13 residues. The CDR3 region has the DNA TGTGCCAGCAGTTTAACTACAGGGGGCGGCTACACCTTC. Protein: CASSLTTGGGYTF.

This rearrangement joins TRBV5-1 to TRBJ1-2; D perhaps matches TRBD1 (5 bases). There are 14 residues in the CDR3. CDR1 and CDR2 from the germline V gene are SGHRS and YFSETQ. With 6 bases removed from V and 7 bases from J, the gap between germline ends came to 19 bases. This CDR3 is CASNQGRTLAGYTF. CDR3 nucleotides: TGCGCCAGCAACCAGGGCCGGACGTTGGCTGGCTACACCTTC.

The genes are TRBV5-4 and TRBJ1-3; TRBD1 agrees at 9 bases. This CDR3 has 13 amino acids. V lost 5 bases and J lost 4; bases outside the gene matches: 1. Looked up from germline, CDR1 is SGHNT and CDR2 is YYREEE (reference sequence). The CDR3: CASRDRGGNTIYF. The CDR3 bases are TGTGCCAGCAGGGACAGGGGAGGAAACACCATATATTTT.

The chain combines TRBV14 with TRBJ1-1; the D gene is possibly TRBD1 (5 bases). This CDR3 region has 15 residues. V was shortened by 1 base and J by 5 bases, with 14 bases between the two germline ends. Germline V gene sequence: CDR1 SGHDN, CDR2 FVKESK. The CDR3 DNA follows: TGTGCCAGCAGCCAAGCTACAGGACGTTTTACTGAAGCTTTCTTT. Translated: CASSQATGRFTEAFF.

CDR3 residues: CASSLGPQGDTEAFF. DNA for the CDR3: TGTGCCAGCAGTTTAGGCCCGCAGGGTGACACTGAAGCTTTCTTT. The rearrangement uses TRBV27 and TRBJ1-1; possible D gene TRBD1, 5 bases. The CDR3 has 15 residues. The germline V and J ends were trimmed by 2 bases and 3 bases, with 13 bases remaining between them. The germline V gene has CDR1 MNHEY and CDR2 SMNVEV (reference sequence).